The 2 T cell receptor beta chains reported below all come from one sample, sequenced in a study of response to subunit inactivated influenza vaccine. Using its own MiXCR run on the RT-PCR reads, TCRdb lists one record per CDR3 protein. The sample gives a few hundred thousand distinct CDR3 sequences, about 20% of which show up once; 10% to 13% is in the top ten. Source: PBMCs from blood, taken 21 months after vaccination. The receptors come from a man between 50 and 75 years old who received an inactivated influenza vaccine.

The chain combines TRBV15 with TRBJ2-5, with D uncertain. The CDR3 is 18 residues long. The V gene's germline CDR1 is LNHNV and CDR2 YYDKDF (reference sequence). Trimming shortened V by 2 bases and J by 2 bases, and 21 bases separated the two germline ends. CDR3 in DNA: TGTGCCACCAGCAGATCCCTCATCGCCGGACGCGGTCAAGAGACCCAGTACTTC. Its protein product is CATSRSLIAGRGQETQYF.

This clonotype appeared a few times. This chain links TRBV3-1 with TRBJ2-1; D may be TRBD2 (6 bases). Trimming cost V 0 bases and J 0 bases, with 12 bases left between them. In germline, CDR1 is LGHDT, CDR2 YNNKEL (reference sequence). The CDR3 is 17 amino acids. The chain's CDR3 is CASSQDPAGSSYNEQFF. The CDR3 bases are TGTGCCAGCAGCCAAGATCCCGCGGGGAGCTCCTACAATGAGCAGTTCTTC.